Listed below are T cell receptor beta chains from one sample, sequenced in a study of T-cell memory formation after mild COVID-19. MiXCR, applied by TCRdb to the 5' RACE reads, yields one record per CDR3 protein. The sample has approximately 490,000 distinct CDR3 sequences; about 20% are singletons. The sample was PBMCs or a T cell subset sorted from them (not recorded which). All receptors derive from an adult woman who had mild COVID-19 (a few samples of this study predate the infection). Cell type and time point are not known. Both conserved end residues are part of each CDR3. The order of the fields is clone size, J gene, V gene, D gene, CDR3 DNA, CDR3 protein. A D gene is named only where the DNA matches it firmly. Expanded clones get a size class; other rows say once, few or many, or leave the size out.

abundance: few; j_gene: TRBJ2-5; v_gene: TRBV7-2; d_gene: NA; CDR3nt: TGTGCCAGCACCCAGTGGCCCAGGGCCTCCCTCCTAGAGACCCAGTACTTC; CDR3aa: CASTQWPRASLLETQYF
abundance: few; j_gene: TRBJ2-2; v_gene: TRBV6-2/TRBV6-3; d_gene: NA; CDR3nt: TGTGCCAGCAGTTACGGAGGGGGCAACACCGGGGAGCTGTTTTTT; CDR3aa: CASSYGGGNTGELFF
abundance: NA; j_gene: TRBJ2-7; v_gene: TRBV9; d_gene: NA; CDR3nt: TGTGCCAGCAGCGTAGGGCAAAGTGAGGAGCAGTACTTC; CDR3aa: CASSVGQSEEQYF
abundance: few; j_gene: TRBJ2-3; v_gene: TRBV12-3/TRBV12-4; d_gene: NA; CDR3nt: TGTGCCAGCAACCAGGGACCATTCACAGATACGCAGTATTTT; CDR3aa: CASNQGPFTDTQYF
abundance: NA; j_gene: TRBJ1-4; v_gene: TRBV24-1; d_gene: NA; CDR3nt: TGTGCCACCAGTGGGTCTAGGGGCCGAAATGAAAAACTGTTTTTT; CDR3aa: CATSGSRGRNEKLFF
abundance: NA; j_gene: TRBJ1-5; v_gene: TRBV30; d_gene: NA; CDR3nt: TGTGCCTGGAGTACCGACAGTCATAGCAATCAGCCCCAGCATTTT; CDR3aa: CAWSTDSHSNQPQHF
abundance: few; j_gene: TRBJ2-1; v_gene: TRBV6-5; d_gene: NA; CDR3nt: TGTGCCAGCAGTTACTCTCAGAACCTACGTCTCAATGAGCAGTTCTTC; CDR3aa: CASSYSQNLRLNEQFF
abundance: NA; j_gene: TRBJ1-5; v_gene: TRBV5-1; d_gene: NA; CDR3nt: TGCGCCAGCAGCCACCCCCGGCGTGGCAATCAGCCCCAGCATTTT; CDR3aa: CASSHPRRGNQPQHF
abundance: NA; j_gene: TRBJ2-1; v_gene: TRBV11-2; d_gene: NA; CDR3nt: TGTGCCAGCAGCTTAGCCAGCCACAATGAGCAGTTCTTC; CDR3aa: CASSLASHNEQFF
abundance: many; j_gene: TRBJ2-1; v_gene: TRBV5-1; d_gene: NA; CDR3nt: TGCGCCAGCAGCCAAGGGGAGTCCTACAATGAGCAGTTCTTC; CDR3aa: CASSQGESYNEQFF
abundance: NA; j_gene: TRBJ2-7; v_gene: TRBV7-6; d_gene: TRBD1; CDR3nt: TGTGCCAGCAGCCCTGGACAGGTTTCCTACGAGCAGTACTTC; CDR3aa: CASSPGQVSYEQYF
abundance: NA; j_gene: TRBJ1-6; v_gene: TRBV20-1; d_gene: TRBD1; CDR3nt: TGCAGTGCTAGAGATAGAGGGGGCAGATCACCCCTCCACTTT; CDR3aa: CSARDRGGRSPLHF